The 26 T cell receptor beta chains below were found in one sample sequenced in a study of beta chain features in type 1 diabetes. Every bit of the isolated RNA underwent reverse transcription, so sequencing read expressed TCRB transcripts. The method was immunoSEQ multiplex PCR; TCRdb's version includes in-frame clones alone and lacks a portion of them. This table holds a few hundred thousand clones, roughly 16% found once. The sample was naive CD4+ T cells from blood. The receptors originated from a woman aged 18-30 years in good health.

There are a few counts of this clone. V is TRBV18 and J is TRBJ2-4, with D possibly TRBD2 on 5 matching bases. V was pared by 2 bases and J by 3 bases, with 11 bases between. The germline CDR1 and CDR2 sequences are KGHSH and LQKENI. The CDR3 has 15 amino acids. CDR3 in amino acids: CASSPFPGDKNIQYF. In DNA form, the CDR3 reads TGTGCCAGCTCACCATTTCCCGGGGACAAAAACATTCAGTACTTC.

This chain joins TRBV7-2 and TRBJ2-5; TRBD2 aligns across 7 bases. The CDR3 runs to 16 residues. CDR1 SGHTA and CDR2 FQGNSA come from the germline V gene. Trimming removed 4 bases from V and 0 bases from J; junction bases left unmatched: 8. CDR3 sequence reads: CASSSFKRGDQETQYF. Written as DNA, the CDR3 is TGTGCCAGCAGCTCATTCAAGCGGGGAGACCAAGAGACCCAGTACTTC. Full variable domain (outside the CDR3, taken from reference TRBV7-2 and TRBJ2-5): GAGVSQSPSNKVTEKGKDVELRCDPISGHTALYWYRQSLGQGLEFLIYFQGNSAPDKSGLPSDRFSAERTGGSVSTLTIQRTQQEDSAVYLCASSSFKRGDQETQYFGPGTRLLVL.

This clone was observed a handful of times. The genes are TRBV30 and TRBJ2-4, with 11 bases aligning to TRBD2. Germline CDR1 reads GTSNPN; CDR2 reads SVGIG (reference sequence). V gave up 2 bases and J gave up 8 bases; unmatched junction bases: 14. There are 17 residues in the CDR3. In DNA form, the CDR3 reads TGTGCCTGGAGTCCATTAGCGGGAGGGCCATTTTATGACATTCAGTACTTC. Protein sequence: CAWSPLAGGPFYDIQYF.

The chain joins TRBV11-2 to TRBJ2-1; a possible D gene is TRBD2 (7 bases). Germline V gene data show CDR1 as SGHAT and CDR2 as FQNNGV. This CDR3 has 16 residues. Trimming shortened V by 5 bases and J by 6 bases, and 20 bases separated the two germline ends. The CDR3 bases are TGTGCCAGCAGCCCCCTTGCGGGGGCCTGGGCCAATGAGCAGTTCTTC. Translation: CASSPLAGAWANEQFF.

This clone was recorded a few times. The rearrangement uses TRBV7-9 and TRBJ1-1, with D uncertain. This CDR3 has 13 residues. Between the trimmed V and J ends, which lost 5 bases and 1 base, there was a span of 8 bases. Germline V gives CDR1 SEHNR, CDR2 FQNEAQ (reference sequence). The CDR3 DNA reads TGTGCCAGCAGCCCCACTCCGAACACTGAAGCTTTCTTT. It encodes CASSPTPNTEAFF.

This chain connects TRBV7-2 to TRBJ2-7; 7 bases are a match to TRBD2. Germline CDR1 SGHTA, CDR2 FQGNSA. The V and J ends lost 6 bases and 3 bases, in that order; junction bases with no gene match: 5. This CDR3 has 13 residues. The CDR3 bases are TGTGCCAGCAGTCTAGCGGAACGCTACGAGCAGTACTTC. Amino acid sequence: CASSLAERYEQYF.

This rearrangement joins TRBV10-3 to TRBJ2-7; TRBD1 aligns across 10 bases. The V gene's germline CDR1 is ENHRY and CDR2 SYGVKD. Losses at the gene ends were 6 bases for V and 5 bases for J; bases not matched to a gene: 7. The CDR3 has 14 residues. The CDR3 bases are TGTGCCATCAGAAGGGACAGGGGCCAGGACGAGCAGTACTTC. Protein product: CAIRRDRGQDEQYF.

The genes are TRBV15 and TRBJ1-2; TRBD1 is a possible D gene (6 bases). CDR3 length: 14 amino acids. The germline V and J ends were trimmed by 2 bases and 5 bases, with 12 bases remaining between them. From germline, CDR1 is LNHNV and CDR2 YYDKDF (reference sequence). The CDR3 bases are TGTGCCACCAGCAGACGGACAGAAGTTTATGGCTACACCTTC. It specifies CATSRRTEVYGYTF. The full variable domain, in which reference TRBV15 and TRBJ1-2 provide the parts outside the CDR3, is DAMVIQNPRYQVTQFGKPVTLSCSQTLNHNVMYWYQQKSSQAPKLLFHYYDKDFNNEADTPDNFQSRRPNTSFCFLDIRSPGLGDTAMYLCATSRRTEVYGYTFGSGTRLTVV.

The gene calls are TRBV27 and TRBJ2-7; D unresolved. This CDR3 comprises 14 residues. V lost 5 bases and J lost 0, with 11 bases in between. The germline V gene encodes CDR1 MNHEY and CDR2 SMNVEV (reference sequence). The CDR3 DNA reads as TGTGCCAGCAGTCCGACTTGGAGCTCCTACGAGCAGTACTTC. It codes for CASSPTWSSYEQYF.

CDR3 coding DNA: TGTGCCACCAGCAGAGAAAGCGGCCGGGTACCCTACGAGCAGTACTTC. It translates to CATSRESGRVPYEQYF. This rearrangement joins TRBV15 to TRBJ2-7; D perhaps matches TRBD2 (5 bases). Deletions cut 0 bases from V and 2 bases from J, with 14 bases between. The CDR3 totals 16 residues. CDR1 and CDR2 from the germline V gene are LNHNV and YYDKDF (reference sequence).

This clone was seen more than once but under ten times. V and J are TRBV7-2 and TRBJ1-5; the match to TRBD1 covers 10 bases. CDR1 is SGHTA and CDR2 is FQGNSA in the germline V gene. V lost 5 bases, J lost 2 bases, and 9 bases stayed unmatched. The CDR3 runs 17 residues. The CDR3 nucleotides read TGTGCCAGCAGCCCCTTCCTGGACAGGGGGGGCAATCAGCCCCAGCATTTT. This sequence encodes CASSPFLDRGGNQPQHF.

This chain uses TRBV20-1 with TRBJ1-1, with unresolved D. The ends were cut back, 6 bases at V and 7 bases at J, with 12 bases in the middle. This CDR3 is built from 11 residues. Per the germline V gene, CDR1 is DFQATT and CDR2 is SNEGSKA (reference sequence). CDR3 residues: CSAGGSLEAFF. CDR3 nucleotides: TGCAGTGCCGGAGGGAGCCTTGAAGCTTTCTTT.

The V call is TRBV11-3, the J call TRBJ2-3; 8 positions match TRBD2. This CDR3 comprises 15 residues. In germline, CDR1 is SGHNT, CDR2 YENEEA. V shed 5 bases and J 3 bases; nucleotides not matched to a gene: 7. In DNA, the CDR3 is TGTGCCAGCAGCCAAGCGGGAGTGGGGACAGATACGCAGTATTTT. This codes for CASSQAGVGTDTQYF.

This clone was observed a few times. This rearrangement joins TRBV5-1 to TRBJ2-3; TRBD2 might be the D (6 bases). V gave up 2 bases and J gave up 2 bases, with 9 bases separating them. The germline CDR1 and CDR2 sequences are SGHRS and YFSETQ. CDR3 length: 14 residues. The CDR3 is CASSFGGNTDTQYF. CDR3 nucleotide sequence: TGCGCCAGCAGCTTCGGGGGAAACACAGATACGCAGTATTTT. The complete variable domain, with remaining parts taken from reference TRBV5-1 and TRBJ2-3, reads KAGVTQTPRYLIKTRGQQVTLSCSPISGHRSVSWYQQTPGQGLQFLFEYFSETQRNKGNFPGRFSGRQFSNSRSEMNVSTLELGDSALYLCASSFGGNTDTQYFGPGTRLTVL.

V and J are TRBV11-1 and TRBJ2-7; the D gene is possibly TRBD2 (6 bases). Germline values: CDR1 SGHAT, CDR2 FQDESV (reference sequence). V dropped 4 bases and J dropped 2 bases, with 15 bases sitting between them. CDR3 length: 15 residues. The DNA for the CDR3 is TGTGCCAGCAGCTCGCGGCGGGATCCGGCCTACGAGCAGTACTTC. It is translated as CASSSRRDPAYEQYF.

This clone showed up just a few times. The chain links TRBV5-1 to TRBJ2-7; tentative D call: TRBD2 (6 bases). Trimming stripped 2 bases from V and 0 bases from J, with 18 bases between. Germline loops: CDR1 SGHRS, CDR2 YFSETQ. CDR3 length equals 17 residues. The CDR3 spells CASSLRLNVGSSYEQYF. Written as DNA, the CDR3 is TGCGCCAGCAGCTTAAGGCTGAATGTCGGGAGCTCCTACGAGCAGTACTTC.

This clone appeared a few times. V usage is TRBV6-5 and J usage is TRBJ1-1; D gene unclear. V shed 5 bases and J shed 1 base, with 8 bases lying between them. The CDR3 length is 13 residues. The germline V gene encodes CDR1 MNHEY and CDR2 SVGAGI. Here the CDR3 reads CASSVNRNTEAFF. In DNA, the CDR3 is TGTGCCAGCAGTGTTAACAGGAACACTGAAGCTTTCTTT.

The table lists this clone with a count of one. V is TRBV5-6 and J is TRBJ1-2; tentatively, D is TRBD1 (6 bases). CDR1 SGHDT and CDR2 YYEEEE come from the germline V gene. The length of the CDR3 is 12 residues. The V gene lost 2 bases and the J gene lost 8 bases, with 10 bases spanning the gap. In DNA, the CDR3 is TGTGCCAGCAGCTTCAGGGGACGGGGCTACACCTTC. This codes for CASSFRGRGYTF.

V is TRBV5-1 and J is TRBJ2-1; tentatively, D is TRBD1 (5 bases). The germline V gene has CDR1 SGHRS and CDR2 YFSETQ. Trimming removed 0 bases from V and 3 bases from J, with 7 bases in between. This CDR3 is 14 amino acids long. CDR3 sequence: CASSLAQVYNEQFF. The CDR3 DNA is TGCGCCAGCAGCTTGGCACAGGTCTACAATGAGCAGTTCTTC.

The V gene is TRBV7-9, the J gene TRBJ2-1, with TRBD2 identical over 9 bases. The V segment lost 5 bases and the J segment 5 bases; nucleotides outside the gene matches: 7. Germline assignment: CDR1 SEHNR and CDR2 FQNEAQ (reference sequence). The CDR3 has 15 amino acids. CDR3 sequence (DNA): TGTGCCAGCAGCCCGAGGGCTAGCGGGAACAATGAGCAGTTCTTC. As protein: CASSPRASGNNEQFF.

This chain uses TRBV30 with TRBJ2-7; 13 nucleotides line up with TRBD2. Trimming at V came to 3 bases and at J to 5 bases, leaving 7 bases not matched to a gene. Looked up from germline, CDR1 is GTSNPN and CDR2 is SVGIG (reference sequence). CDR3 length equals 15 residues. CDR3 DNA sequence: TGTGCCTGGAGCCCCGGACTAGCGGGAGTAGACGAGCAGTACTTC. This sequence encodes CAWSPGLAGVDEQYF.

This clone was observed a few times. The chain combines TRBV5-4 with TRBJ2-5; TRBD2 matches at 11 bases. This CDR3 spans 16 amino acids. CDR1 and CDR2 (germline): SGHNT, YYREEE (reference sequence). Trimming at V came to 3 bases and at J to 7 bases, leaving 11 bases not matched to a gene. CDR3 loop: CASSSPLAGAQRTQYF. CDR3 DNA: TGTGCCAGCAGCTCCCCACTAGCGGGAGCCCAGAGGACCCAGTACTTC.

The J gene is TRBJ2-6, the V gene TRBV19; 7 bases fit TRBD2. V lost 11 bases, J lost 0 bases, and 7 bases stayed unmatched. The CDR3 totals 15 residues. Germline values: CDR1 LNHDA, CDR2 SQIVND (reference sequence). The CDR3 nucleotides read TGTGCCGTCACGAGCGGGGACTCTGGGGCCAACGTCCTGACTTTC. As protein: CAVTSGDSGANVLTF.

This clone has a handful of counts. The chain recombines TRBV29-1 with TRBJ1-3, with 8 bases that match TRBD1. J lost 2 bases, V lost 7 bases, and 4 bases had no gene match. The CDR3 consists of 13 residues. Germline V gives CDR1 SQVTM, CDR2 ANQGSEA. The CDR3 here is CSGGQGAGNTIYF. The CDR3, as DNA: TGCAGCGGCGGACAGGGAGCTGGAAACACCATATATTTT.

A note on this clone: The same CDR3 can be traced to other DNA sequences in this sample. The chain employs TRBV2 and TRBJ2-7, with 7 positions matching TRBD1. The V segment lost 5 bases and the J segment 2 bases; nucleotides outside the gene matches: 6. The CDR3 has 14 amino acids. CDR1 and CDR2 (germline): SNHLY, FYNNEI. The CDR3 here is CASSPGQVTYEQYF. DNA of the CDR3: TGTGCCAGCAGTCCCGGACAGGTAACCTACGAGCAGTACTTC.

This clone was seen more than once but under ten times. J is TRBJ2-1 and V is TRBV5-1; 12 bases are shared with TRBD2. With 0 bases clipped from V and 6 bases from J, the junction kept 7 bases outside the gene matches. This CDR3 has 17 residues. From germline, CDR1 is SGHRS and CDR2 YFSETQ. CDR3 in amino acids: CASSLDVVGLAGNEQFF. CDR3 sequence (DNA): TGCGCCAGCAGCTTGGATGTGGTGGGACTAGCGGGCAATGAGCAGTTCTTC.